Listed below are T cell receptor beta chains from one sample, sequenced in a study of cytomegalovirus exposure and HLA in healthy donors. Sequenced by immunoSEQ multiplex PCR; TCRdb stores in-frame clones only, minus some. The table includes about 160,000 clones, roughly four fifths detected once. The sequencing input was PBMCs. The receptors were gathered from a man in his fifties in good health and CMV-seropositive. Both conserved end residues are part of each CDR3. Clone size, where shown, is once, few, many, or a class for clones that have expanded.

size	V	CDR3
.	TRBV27	CASSITGTPNTEAFF
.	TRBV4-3	CASSQDFSGSGTGELFF
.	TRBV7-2	CASSIQTGDDAFF
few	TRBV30	CAWSSSDRDYEQYF
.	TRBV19	CASSRGLPGTDTQYF
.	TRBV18	CASSPLEETQYF
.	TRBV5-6	CASSLVGQSYNSPLHF
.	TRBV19	CASTPERRPGYEQYF
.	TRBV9	CASSVGQQPTYEQYF
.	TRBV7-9	CASSLMTGANYGYTF